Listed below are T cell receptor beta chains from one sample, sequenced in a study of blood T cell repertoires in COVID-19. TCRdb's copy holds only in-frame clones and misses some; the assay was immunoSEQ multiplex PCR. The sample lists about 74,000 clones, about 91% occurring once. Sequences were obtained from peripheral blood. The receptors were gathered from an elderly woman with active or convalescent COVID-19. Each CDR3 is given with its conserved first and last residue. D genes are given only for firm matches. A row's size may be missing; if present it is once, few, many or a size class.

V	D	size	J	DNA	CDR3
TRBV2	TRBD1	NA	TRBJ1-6	TGTGCCAGATCACGGGACAGGGGGAATTCACCCCTCCACTTT	CARSRDRGNSPLHF
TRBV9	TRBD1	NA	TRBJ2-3	TGTGCCAGCAGCGTGAGGGACAGGGTTCCTCCAGATACGCAGTATTTT	CASSVRDRVPPDTQYF
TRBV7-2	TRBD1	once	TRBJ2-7	TGTGCCAGCAGCTTAGCTGGCACAGGGGCCTACGAGCAGTACTTC	CASSLAGTGAYEQYF
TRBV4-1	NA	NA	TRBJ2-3	TGCGCCAGCAGCCAAGGTCTCCGGACTCCCGATACGCAGTATTTT	CASSQGLRTPDTQYF
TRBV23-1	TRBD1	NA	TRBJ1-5	TGCGCCAGCAACCGAACTTCCAGGGGGCGAAGTCAGCCCCAGCATTTT	CASNRTSRGRSQPQHF
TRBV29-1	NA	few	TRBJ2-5	TGCAGCGTTGCCCGGGACATCGAAGAGACCCAGTACTTC	CSVARDIEETQYF
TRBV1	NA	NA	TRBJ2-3	TGCACCAGCAGCCAAGTTACTAGGGCTAGCGGGTTAGATACGCAGTATTTT	CTSSQVTRASGLDTQYF
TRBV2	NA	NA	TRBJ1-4	TGTGCCAGCAGTGTACTGTCAAATGAAAAACTGTTTTTT	CASSVLSNEKLFF
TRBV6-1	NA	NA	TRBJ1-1	TGTGCCAGCAGTTATACGGGAGCTGAAGCTTTCTTT	CASSYTGAEAFF
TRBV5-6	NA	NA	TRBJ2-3	TGTGCCAGCAGCTGGGGCAGGGGGGTTGATACGCAGTATTTT	CASSWGRGVDTQYF
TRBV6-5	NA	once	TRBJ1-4	TGTGCCAGCAGCCCCCCCAGGGTTTATGGTGAAAAACTGTTTTTT	CASSPPRVYGEKLFF
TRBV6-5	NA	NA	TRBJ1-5	TGTGCCAGCCTCCGGACAGATAGCAATCAGCCCCAGCATTTT	CASLRTDSNQPQHF
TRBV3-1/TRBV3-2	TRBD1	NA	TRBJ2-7	TGTGCCAGCAGCCAAGATGCAAGGCGGACAGGGTCCTACGAGCAGTACTTC	CASSQDARRTGSYEQYF
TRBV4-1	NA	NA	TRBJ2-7	TGCGCCAGCAGCCCGATCGATTTGGGCTTCTCTGGCGAGCAGTACTTC	CASSPIDLGFSGEQYF
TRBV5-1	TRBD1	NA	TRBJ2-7	TGCGCCAGCAGCCGAACAGGGGTGGTCGAAGAGCAGTACTTC	CASSRTGVVEEQYF
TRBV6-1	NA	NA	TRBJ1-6	TGTGCCAGCAGTGAAAAAGGACAGCAAAATAATTCACCCCTCCACTTT	CASSEKGQQNNSPLHF
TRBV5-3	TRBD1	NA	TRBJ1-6	TGTGCCAGAAGCCAGACCGGGACAAGGACAGGTTCACCCCTCCACTTT	CARSQTGTRTGSPLHF
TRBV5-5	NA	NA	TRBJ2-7	TGTGCCAGCAGCTTTACGTTGGCTCAGTACATCGAGGGAGAGCAGTACTTC	CASSFTLAQYIEGEQYF
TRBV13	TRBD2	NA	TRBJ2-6	TGTGCCAGCAGGGGGGGGGCTGGGGCCAACGTCCTGACTTTC	CASRGGAGANVLTF
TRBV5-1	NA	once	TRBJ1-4	TGCGCCAGCAGCTTGAACACCTTTAATGAAAAACTGTTTTTT	CASSLNTFNEKLFF
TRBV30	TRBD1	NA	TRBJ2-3	TGTGCCTGGAGCGCACAGGGGGCGACAGATACGCAGTATTTT	CAWSAQGATDTQYF
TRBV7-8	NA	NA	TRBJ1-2	TGTGCCAGCAGCTTGGGGCATCCGGCTAACTATGGCTACACCTTC	CASSLGHPANYGYTF
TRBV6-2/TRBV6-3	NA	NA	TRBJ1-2	TGTGCCAGCAGTTACTCGGCGGGGGATGGCTACACCTTC	CASSYSAGDGYTF
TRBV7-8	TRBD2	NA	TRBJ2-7	TGTGCCAGCAGTCCCCTAGCGGGGATCTCCTACGAGCAGTACTTC	CASSPLAGISYEQYF
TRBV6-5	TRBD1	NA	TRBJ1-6	TGTGCCAGCAGTTACTCAGACAGGGGAGCGCCCCTCCACTTT	CASSYSDRGAPLHF
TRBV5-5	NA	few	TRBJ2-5	TGTGCCAGCACCTGGGTGGGGGGGCCAGAACAAGAGACCCAGTACTTC	CASTWVGGPEQETQYF
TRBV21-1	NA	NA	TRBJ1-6	TGTGCCAGCATTCCGGGACAGGGAGATTCACCCCTCCACTTT	CASIPGQGDSPLHF
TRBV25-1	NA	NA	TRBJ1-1	TGTGCCAGCAGTGAGTGGGCAGGAGGAGGGACTGAAGCTTTCTTT	CASSEWAGGGTEAFF
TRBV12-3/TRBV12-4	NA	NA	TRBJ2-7	TGTGCCAGCAGTTTTCAGGCCTCCTACGAGCAGTACTTC	CASSFQASYEQYF
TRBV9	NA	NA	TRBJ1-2	TGTGCCAGCAGCGTTGACTTATCCTATGGCTACACCTTC	CASSVDLSYGYTF
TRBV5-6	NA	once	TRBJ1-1	TGTGCCAGCAGCTTGGGTGATTTTAGGGAGGCTTTCTTT	CASSLGDFREAFF
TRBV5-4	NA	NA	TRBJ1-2	TGTGCCAGCAGCCTGGGGAGGTACTATGGCTACACCTTC	CASSLGRYYGYTF
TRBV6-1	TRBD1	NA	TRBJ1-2	TGTGCCAGCAGTGAACCCTTATGGGGACAGGGGAAGAGCTATGGCTACACCTTC	CASSEPLWGQGKSYGYTF